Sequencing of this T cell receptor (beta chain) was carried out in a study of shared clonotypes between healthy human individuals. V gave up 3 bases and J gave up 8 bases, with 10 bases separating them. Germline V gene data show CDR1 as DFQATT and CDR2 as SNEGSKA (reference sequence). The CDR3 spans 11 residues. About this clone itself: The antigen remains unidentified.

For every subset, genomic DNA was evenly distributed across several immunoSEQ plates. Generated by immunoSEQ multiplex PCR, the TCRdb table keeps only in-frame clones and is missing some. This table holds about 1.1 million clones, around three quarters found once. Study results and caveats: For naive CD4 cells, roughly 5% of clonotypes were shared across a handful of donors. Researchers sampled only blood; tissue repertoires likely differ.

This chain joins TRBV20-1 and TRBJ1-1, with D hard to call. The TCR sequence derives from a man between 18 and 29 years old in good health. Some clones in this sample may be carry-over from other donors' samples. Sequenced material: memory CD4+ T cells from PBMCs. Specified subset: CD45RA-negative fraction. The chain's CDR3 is CSARRLWEAFF. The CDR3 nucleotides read TGCAGTGCTAGGCGCTTGTGGGAAGCTTTCTTT.